This T cell receptor beta chain was captured by sequencing in a study of Graves' ophthalmopathy and Graves' hyperthyroidism. Ophthalmopathy absent within 18 months of follow-up marked hyperthyroidism as stable. Germline CDR1 is MNHEY and CDR2 is SVGAGI. The CDR3 is made up of 13 amino acids. Study results and limitations: Most clonotypes expanded in thyroid above 0.001 frequency were present in blood too.

For repertoire sequencing, the TCR beta CDR3 regions were amplified from RNA transcripts. An opening RT-PCR round employed HTBI primers and preceded a second-round multiplex PCR. One entry per CDR3 protein results from TCRdb running MiXCR on the multiplex PCR reads. The sample lists hundreds of thousands of distinct CDR3 sequences, around 21% occurring once. This clonotype has at least ten counts. No antigen is known for it. Germline and junction disagree at one end, which may indicate a read error. The chain carries TRBV6-5 and TRBJ2-7, with 7 bases aligning to TRBD2. The sequence was collected from a young woman with stable Graves' hyperthyroidism. Material: peripheral blood. The CDR3 spells CASRGGTSHEQYF. CDR3 DNA sequence: TGTGCCAGCAGGGGGGGGACCTCCCACGAGCAGTACTTC.